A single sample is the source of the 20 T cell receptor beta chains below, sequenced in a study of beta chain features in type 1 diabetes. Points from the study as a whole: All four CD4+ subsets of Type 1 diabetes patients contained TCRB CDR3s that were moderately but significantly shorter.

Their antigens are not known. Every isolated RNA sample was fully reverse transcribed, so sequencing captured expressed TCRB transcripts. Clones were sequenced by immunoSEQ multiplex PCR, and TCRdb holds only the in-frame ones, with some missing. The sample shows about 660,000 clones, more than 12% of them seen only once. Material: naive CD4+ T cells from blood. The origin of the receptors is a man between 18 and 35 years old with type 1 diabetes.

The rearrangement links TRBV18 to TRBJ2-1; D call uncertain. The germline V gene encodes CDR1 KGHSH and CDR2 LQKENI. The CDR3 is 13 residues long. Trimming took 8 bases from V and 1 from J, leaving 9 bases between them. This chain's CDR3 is CASAEGSYNEQFF. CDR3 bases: TGTGCCAGCGCAGAAGGGTCCTACAATGAGCAGTTCTTC.

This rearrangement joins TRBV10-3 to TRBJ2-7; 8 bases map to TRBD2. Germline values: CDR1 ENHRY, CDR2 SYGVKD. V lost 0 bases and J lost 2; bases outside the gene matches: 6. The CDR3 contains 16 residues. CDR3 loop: CAISESGISGTYEQYF. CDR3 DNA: TGTGCCATCAGTGAGTCTGGTATTAGCGGGACCTACGAGCAGTACTTC.

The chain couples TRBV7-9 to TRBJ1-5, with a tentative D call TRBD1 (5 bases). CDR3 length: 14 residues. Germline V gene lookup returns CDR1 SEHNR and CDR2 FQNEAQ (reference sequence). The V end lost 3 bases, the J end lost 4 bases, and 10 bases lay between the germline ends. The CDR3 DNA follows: TGTGCCAGCAGCTTTCAAGGGGCGAATCAGCCCCAGCATTTT. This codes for CASSFQGANQPQHF.

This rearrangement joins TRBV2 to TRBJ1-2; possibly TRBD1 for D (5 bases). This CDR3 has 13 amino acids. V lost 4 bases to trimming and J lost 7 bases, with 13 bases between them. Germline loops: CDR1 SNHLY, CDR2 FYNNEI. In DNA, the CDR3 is TGTGCCAGCAGTGCTGAGGGGTTGAGTGGCTACACCTTC. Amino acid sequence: CASSAEGLSGYTF.

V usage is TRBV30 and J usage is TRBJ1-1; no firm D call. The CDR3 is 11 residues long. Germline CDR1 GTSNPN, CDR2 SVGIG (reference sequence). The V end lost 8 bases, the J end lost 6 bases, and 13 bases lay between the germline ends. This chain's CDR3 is CAGVSYAEAFF. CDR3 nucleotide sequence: TGTGCCGGAGTCTCGTACGCTGAAGCTTTCTTT.

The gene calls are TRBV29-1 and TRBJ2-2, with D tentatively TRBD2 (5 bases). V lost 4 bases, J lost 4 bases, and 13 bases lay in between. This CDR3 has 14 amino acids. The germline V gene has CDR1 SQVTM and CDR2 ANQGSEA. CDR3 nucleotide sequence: TGCAGCGTTGGGGAGACGGGGTCCACCGGGGAGCTGTTTTTT. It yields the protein CSVGETGSTGELFF.

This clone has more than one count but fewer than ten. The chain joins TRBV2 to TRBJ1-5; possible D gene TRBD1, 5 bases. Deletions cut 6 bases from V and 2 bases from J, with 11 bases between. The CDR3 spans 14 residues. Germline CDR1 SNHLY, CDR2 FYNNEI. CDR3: CASSPGWGNQPQHF. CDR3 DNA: TGTGCCAGCAGCCCAGGGTGGGGCAATCAGCCCCAGCATTTT.

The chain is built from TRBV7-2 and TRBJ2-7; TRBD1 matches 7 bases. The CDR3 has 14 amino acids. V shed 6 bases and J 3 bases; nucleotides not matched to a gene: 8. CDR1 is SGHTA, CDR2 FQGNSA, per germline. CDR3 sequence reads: CASRLQGSNYEQYF. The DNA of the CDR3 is TGTGCCAGCAGGTTACAGGGGTCGAACTACGAGCAGTACTTC. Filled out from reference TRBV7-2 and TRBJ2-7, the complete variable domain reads GAGVSQSPSNKVTEKGKDVELRCDPISGHTALYWYRQSLGQGLEFLIYFQGNSAPDKSGLPSDRFSAERTGGSVSTLTIQRTQQEDSAVYLCASRLQGSNYEQYFGPGTRLTVT.

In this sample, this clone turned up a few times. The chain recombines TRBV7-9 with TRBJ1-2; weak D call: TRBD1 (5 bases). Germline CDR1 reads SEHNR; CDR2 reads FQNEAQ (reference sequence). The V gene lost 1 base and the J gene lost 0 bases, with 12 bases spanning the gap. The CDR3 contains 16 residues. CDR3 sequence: CASSLGSGTANYGYTF. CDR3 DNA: TGTGCCAGCAGCTTAGGATCTGGGACCGCTAACTATGGCTACACCTTC.

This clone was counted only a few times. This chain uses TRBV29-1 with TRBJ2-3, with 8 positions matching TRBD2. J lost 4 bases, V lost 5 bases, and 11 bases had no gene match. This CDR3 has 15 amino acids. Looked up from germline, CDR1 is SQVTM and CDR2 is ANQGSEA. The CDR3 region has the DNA TGCAGCGTTCGAAGATGGGGACTAGAGGCAGATACGCAGTATTTT. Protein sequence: CSVRRWGLEADTQYF.

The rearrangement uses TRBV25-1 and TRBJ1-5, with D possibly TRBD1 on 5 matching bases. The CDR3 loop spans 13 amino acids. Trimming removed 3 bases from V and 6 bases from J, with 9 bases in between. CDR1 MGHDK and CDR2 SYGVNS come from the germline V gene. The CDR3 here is CASSEGGVQPQHF. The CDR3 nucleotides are TGTGCCAGCAGTGAGGGGGGGGTTCAGCCCCAGCATTTT.

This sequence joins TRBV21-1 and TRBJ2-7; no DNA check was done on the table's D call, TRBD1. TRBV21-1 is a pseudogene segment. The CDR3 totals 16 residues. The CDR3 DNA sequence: TGTGCCAGCAGCCCCCGTTCCCGGGACAGGGCACACGAGCAGTACTTC. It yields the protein CASSPRSRDRAHEQYF.

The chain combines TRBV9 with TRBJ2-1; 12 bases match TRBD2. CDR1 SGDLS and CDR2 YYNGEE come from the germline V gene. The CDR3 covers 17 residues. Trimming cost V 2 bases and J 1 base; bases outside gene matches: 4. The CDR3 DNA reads TGTGCCAGCAGCGTCACTACTAGCGGGAGGTCCTACAATGAGCAGTTCTTC. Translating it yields CASSVTTSGRSYNEQFF.

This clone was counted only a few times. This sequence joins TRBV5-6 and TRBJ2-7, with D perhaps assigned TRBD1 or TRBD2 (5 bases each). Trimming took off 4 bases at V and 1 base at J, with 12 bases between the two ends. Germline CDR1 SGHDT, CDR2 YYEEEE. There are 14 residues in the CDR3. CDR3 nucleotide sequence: TGTGCCAGCAGCCGGGGCGGTGGATCCTACGAGCAGTACTTC. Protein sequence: CASSRGGGSYEQYF.

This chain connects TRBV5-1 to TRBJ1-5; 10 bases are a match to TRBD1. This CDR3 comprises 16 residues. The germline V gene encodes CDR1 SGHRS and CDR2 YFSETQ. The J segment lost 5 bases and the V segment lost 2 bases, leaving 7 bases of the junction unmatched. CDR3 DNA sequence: TGCGCCAGCAGCTTTTCGGGGACAGGGGCCGATCAGCCCCAGCATTTT. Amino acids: CASSFSGTGADQPQHF.

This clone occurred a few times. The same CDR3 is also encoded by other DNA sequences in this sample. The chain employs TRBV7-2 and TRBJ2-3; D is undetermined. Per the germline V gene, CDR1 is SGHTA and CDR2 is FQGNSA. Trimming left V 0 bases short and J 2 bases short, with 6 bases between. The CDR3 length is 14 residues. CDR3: CASSLAGNTDTQYF. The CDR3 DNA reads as TGTGCCAGCAGCTTAGCAGGGAACACAGATACGCAGTATTTT.

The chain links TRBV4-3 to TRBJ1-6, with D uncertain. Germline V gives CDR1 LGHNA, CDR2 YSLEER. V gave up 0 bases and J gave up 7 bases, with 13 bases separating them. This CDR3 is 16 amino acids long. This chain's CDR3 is CASSQEYNTRNSPLHF. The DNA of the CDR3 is TGCGCCAGCAGCCAAGAATATAACACTAGGAATTCACCCCTCCACTTT.

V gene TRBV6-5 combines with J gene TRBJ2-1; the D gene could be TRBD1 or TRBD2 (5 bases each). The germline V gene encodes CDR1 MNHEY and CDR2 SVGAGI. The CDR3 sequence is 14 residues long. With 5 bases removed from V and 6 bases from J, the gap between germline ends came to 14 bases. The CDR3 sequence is CASSPPGPINEQFF. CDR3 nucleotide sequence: TGTGCCAGCAGTCCACCGGGACCCATCAATGAGCAGTTCTTC.

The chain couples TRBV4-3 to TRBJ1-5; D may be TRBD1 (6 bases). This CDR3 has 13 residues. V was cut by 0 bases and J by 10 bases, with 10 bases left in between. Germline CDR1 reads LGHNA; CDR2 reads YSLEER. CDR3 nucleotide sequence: TGCGCCAGCAGCCAAGAAAGGACAGCACCCCAGCATTTT. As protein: CASSQERTAPQHF.

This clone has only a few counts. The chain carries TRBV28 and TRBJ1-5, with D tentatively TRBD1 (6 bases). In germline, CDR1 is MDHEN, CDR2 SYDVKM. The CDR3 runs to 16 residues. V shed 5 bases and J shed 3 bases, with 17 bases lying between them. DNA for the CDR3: TGTGCCAGCAGTCTCCGACAGGTTCTTAACAATCAGCCCCAGCATTTT. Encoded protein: CASSLRQVLNNQPQHF.